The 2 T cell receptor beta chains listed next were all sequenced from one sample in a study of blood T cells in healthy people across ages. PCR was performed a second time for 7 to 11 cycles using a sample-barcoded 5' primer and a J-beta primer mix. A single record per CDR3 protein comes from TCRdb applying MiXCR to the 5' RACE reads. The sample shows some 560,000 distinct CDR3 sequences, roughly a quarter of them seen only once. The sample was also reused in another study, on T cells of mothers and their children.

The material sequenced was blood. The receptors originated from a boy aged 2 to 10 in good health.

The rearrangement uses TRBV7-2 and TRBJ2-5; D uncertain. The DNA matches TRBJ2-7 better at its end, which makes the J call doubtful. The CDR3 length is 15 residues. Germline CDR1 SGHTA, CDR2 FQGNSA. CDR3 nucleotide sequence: TGTGCCAGCAGCTTAAGGTCAGCAGGAACCTACGAGCAGTACTTC. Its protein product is CASSLRSAGTYEQYF.

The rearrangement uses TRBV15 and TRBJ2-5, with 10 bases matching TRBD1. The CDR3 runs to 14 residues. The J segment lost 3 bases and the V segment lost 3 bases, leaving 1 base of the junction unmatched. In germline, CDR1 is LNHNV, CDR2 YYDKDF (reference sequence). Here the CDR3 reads CATSSGQGEETQYF. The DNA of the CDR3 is TGTGCCACCAGCAGTGGACAGGGGGAAGAGACCCAGTACTTC.